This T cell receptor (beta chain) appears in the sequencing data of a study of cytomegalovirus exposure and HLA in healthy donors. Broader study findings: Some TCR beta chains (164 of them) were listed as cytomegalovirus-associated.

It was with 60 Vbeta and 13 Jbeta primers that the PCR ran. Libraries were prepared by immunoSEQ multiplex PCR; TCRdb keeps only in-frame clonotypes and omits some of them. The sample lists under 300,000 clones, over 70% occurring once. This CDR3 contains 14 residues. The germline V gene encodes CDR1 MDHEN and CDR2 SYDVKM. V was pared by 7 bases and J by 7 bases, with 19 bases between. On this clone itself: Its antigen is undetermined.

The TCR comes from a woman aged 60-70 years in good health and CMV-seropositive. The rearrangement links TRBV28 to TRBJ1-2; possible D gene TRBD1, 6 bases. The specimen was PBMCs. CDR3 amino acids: CASTPLTGQGGYTF. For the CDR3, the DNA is TGTGCCAGCACCCCCCTTACAGGGCAGGGTGGCTACACCTTC.